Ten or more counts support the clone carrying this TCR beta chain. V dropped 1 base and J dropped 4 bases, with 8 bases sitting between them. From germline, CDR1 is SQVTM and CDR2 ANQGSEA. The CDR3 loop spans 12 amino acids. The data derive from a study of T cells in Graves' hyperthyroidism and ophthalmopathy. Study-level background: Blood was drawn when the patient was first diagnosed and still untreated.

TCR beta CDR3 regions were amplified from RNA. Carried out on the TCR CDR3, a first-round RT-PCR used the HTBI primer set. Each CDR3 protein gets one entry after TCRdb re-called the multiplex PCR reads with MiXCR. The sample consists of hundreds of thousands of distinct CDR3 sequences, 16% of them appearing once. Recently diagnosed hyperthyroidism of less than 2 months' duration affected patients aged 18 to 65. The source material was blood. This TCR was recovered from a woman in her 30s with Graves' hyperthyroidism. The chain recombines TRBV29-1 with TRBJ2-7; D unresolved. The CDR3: CSVEVSGYEQYF. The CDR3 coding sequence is TGCAGCGTTGAAGTTTCAGGTTACGAGCAGTACTTC.